A selection of T cell receptor beta chains follows, all from one sample in a study of blood T cell repertoires in COVID-19. Sequenced by immunoSEQ multiplex PCR; TCRdb stores in-frame clones only, minus some. The sample lists approximately 99,000 clones; 70% to 90% were seen once. The sample comprised peripheral blood. Receptor source: a woman in her fifties or sixties in a cohort sampled during active or convalescent COVID-19. The CDR3 runs from the conserved cysteine through the conserved F or W. D genes are given only for firm matches.

J: TRBJ1-4
D: -
V: TRBV9
DNA: TGTGCCAGCAGCCTGGGAGTAATTGCAACTAATGAAAAACTGTTTTTT
CDR3: CASSLGVIATNEKLFF

J: TRBJ2-5
D: -
V: TRBV25-1
DNA: TGTGCCAGCAGTGATTCCCCTTACGGAGAGACCCAGTACTTC
CDR3: CASSDSPYGETQYF

J: TRBJ1-5
D: TRBD1
V: TRBV30
DNA: TGTGCCTGGGCCGGACAGGGGGATCAGCCCCAGCATTTT
CDR3: CAWAGQGDQPQHF

J: TRBJ2-2
D: -
V: TRBV19
DNA: TGTGCCAGTAGTATACAAGGGACAAACACCGGGGAGCTGTTTTTT
CDR3: CASSIQGTNTGELFF

J: TRBJ1-2
D: -
V: TRBV28
DNA: TGTGCCAGCAGTTTACCAGGGAACGCTAACTATGGCTACACCTTC
CDR3: CASSLPGNANYGYTF

J: TRBJ2-3
D: TRBD2
V: TRBV10-1
DNA: TGCGCCAGCAGTGGCCCGACTAGCGGGGGGGGGAACGGCACAGATACGCAGTATTTT
CDR3: CASSGPTSGGGNGTDTQYF

J: TRBJ1-1
D: -
V: TRBV28
DNA: TGTGCCAGCAGCTCGGGCACTGAAGCTTTCTTT
CDR3: CASSSGTEAFF

J: TRBJ2-3
D: -
V: TRBV2
DNA: TGTGCCAGCATTCCAGATACCACAGATACGCAGTATTTT
CDR3: CASIPDTTDTQYF

J: TRBJ1-6
D: -
V: TRBV7-9
DNA: TGTGCCAGCAGCCCTTTACAGGGAGATAATTCACCCCTCCACTTT
CDR3: CASSPLQGDNSPLHF

J: TRBJ2-1
D: TRBD2
V: TRBV15
DNA: TGTGCCACCAGCAGAGATCATCCAGCGGGGGCTGACAATGAGCAGTTCTTC
CDR3: CATSRDHPAGADNEQFF

J: TRBJ2-4
D: TRBD1
V: TRBV4-2
DNA: TGTGCCAGCAGCCCTTCCGGGACAGGCAAAAACATTCAGTACTTC
CDR3: CASSPSGTGKNIQYF

J: TRBJ1-6
D: TRBD1
V: TRBV9
DNA: TGTGCCAGCAGCGCGGGGACAGATAATTCACCCCTCCACTTT
CDR3: CASSAGTDNSPLHF

J: TRBJ1-2
D: -
V: TRBV19
DNA: TGTGCCAGTAGTCGACAGACGAACTATGGCTACACCTTC
CDR3: CASSRQTNYGYTF